This T cell receptor beta chain was captured by sequencing in a study of human T cells and chemical hapten exposure. The overall study: Yields of TCR per sample differed, chiefly owing to small differences in pooled library volume.

One entry per CDR3 protein results from TCRdb running MiXCR on the RACE reads. The table records tens of thousands of distinct CDR3 sequences, 8.5% to 9.5% of them present only once. The CDR3 extends over 12 amino acids. The ends were cut back, 5 bases at V and 10 bases at J, with 13 bases in the middle. Germline CDR1 reads LGHDT; CDR2 reads YNNKEL (reference sequence). Time point described: patch test 2, 6 weeks after DPC sensitization. Stated treatment: therapeutic diphenylcyclopropenone sensitization with weekly scalp DPC. The sample holds many counts of this clonotype. This chain uses TRBV3-1 with TRBJ2-3; D may be TRBD1 (5 bases). Sequenced material: whole blood, taken in connection with sensitization to the hapten diphenylcyclopropenone (DPC). The receptor was isolated from a man between 25 and 39 years old with alopecia areata. Some clones in this sample may be carry-over from other donors' samples. The CDR3, as DNA: TGTGCCAGCAGCAACTCGGACACTCCGCAGTATTTT. This translates into CASSNSDTPQYF.